These 31 T cell receptor beta chains came from one sample sequenced in a study of blood T cell repertoires in COVID-19. Here immunoSEQ multiplex PCR was the method, and the copy in TCRdb shows in-frame clones only, minus some. The sample holds about 200,000 clones, 88% seen once. The sample consisted of peripheral blood. Receptors originate from a human donor in a cohort sampled during active COVID-19.

The V call is TRBV5-6, the J call TRBJ2-7; 8 nucleotides match TRBD2. CDR1 and CDR2 from the germline V gene are SGHDT and YYEEEE. The CDR3 loop spans 15 amino acids. Germline trimming cut 3 bases from V and 2 bases from J; bases unmatched to any gene: 7. The CDR3 is CASSSTQRGPYEQYF. The CDR3 nucleotides read TGTGCCAGCAGCTCGACACAGCGGGGGCCCTACGAGCAGTACTTC.

This sequence joins TRBV7-6 and TRBJ2-1; a possible D gene is TRBD2 (6 bases). Per the germline V gene, CDR1 is SGHVS and CDR2 is FNYEAQ. The CDR3 is made up of 14 amino acids. V lost 0 bases, J lost 4 bases, and 7 bases lay in between. This CDR3 is CASSLAGGYNEQFF. CDR3 coding DNA: TGTGCCAGCAGCTTAGCGGGGGGTTACAATGAGCAGTTCTTC.

This chain joins TRBV5-4 and TRBJ2-5; 9 nucleotides agree with TRBD1. The germline CDR1 and CDR2 sequences are SGHNT and YYREEE (reference sequence). The trim removed 4 bases at V and 5 bases at J, leaving 6 bases unmatched. CDR3 size: 14 residues. CDR3 sequence (DNA): TGTGCCAGCAGCCCACAGGGGGCGCGGGAGACCCAGTACTTC. Translation: CASSPQGARETQYF.

The genes are TRBV12-5 and TRBJ1-3; D is possibly TRBD1 (6 bases). CDR1 is LGHNT, CDR2 FRNRAP, per germline. V was trimmed by 3 bases and J by 0 bases, leaving 15 bases between them. The CDR3 is 17 amino acids. This CDR3 reads CASGLSRGIHSGNTIYF. DNA for the CDR3: TGTGCTAGTGGTTTAAGTAGGGGGATACACTCTGGAAACACCATATATTTT.

The chain carries TRBV10-3 and TRBJ2-1, with 8 bases identical to TRBD2. J was trimmed by 0 bases and V by 3 bases; bases with no gene match: 10. The germline gives CDR1 ENHRY, CDR2 SYGVKD. The CDR3 has 18 residues. The chain's CDR3 is CAISEGAGRGSSYNEQFF. The CDR3 DNA reads as TGTGCCATCAGTGAAGGTGCCGGGAGGGGGAGCTCCTACAATGAGCAGTTCTTC.

The chain employs TRBV5-1 and TRBJ2-7; D uncertain. The germline V and J ends were trimmed by 0 bases and 5 bases, with 12 bases remaining between them. Germline CDR1 and CDR2: SGHRS and YFSETQ. There are 14 residues in the CDR3. The CDR3 loop is CASSLASGGNEQYF. The CDR3 DNA sequence: TGCGCCAGCAGCTTGGCTTCCGGCGGCAACGAGCAGTACTTC. The whole variable domain, filled in from reference TRBV5-1 and TRBJ2-7, reads KAGVTQTPRYLIKTRGQQVTLSCSPISGHRSVSWYQQTPGQGLQFLFEYFSETQRNKGNFPGRFSGRQFSNSRSEMNVSTLELGDSALYLCASSLASGGNEQYFGPGTRLTVT.

The chain has TRBV5-1 and TRBJ2-1; perhaps TRBD2 as D (5 bases). The CDR3 has 13 amino acids. CDR1 is SGHRS and CDR2 is YFSETQ in the germline V gene. V was pared by 0 bases and J by 10 bases, with 11 bases between. CDR3 in DNA: TGCGCCAGCAGCTTGGTCCCGGGGTCCGAGCAGTTCTTC. Translated: CASSLVPGSEQFF. The full variable domain, with the rest looked up from reference TRBV5-1 and TRBJ2-1, is KAGVTQTPRYLIKTRGQQVTLSCSPISGHRSVSWYQQTPGQGLQFLFEYFSETQRNKGNFPGRFSGRQFSNSRSEMNVSTLELGDSALYLCASSLVPGSEQFFGPGTRLTVL.

V usage is TRBV11-2 and J usage is TRBJ2-1; 15 bases are shared with TRBD2. Per the germline V gene, CDR1 is SGHAT and CDR2 is FQNNGV. This CDR3 is built from 16 residues. The ends lost 1 base at V and 9 bases at J; junction bases unmatched: 4. The CDR3 here is CASSLVGLAGGPEQFF. The CDR3 DNA sequence: TGTGCCAGCAGCTTAGTCGGACTAGCGGGAGGGCCTGAGCAGTTCTTC.

The chain links TRBV5-1 to TRBJ2-6; D is possibly TRBD1 (6 bases). This CDR3 region has 17 residues. V was clipped by 3 bases and J by 0 bases, with 13 bases between them. CDR1 and CDR2 (germline): SGHRS, YFSETQ. CDR3 in amino acids: CASSSGVGGSGANVLTF. CDR3 nucleotides: TGCGCCAGCAGCTCAGGGGTAGGGGGCTCTGGGGCCAACGTCCTGACTTTC. The full variable domain, with the rest looked up from reference TRBV5-1 and TRBJ2-6, is KAGVTQTPRYLIKTRGQQVTLSCSPISGHRSVSWYQQTPGQGLQFLFEYFSETQRNKGNFPGRFSGRQFSNSRSEMNVSTLELGDSALYLCASSSGVGGSGANVLTFGAGSRLTVL.

The sample holds one count of this clone. V gene TRBV6-5 combines with J gene TRBJ1-2, with a weak D call TRBD1 (6 bases). The germline gives CDR1 MNHEY, CDR2 SVGAGI. There are 13 residues in the CDR3. V gave up 6 bases and J gave up 2 bases, with 10 bases separating them. CDR3 protein: CASRTGQNYGYTF. The CDR3 DNA reads as TGTGCCAGCAGGACTGGACAGAACTATGGCTACACCTTC.

V is TRBV10-2 and J is TRBJ2-2, with a weak D call TRBD2 (7 bases). The CDR3 runs to 16 residues. V was cut by 5 bases and J by 3 bases, with 16 bases left in between. Per the germline V gene, CDR1 is WSHSY and CDR2 is SAAADI. CDR3 protein: CASSLSGGPDTGELFF. The CDR3 DNA reads TGCGCCAGCAGTCTCTCGGGGGGCCCGGACACCGGGGAGCTGTTTTTT.

The rearrangement uses TRBV14 and TRBJ2-1; 7 bases map to TRBD2. The ends lost 4 bases at V and 8 bases at J; junction bases unmatched: 17. This CDR3 region has 17 residues. The germline CDR1 and CDR2 sequences are SGHDN and FVKESK. The CDR3 region is CASSPLGVGGRTHEQFF. The CDR3 DNA reads TGTGCCAGCAGCCCTCTGGGGGTGGGCGGGAGAACCCATGAGCAGTTCTTC.

This chain joins TRBV12-3 or TRBV12-4 and TRBJ2-7, with no clear D. The CDR3 length is 13 residues. V lost 3 bases and J lost 2, with 8 bases in between. The CDR3 spells CASSLHGPYEQYF. The CDR3 region has the DNA TGTGCCAGCAGTTTGCACGGTCCCTACGAGCAGTACTTC.

The J gene is TRBJ2-1, the V gene TRBV10-1; D gene unclear. Germline-derived CDR1 and CDR2 are WNHNN and SYGVQD (reference sequence). The CDR3 covers 13 residues. Trimming took off 5 bases at V and 5 bases at J, with 10 bases between the two ends. The DNA of the CDR3 is TGCGCCAGCAGTTCCTCTGTTAACAATGAGCAGTTCTTC. This gives the protein CASSSSVNNEQFF.

This rearrangement joins TRBV9 to TRBJ2-1; 9 bases agree with TRBD2. The V gene's germline CDR1 is SGDLS and CDR2 YYNGEE. Trimming cost V 0 bases and J 4 bases; bases outside gene matches: 5. The CDR3 has 16 amino acids. The CDR3 loop is CASSVARGGLYNEQFF. The CDR3 region has the DNA TGTGCCAGCAGCGTAGCGCGGGGGGGCCTTTACAATGAGCAGTTCTTC. The whole variable domain, remainder taken from reference TRBV9 and TRBJ2-1, is DSGVTQTPKHLITATGQRVTLRCSPRSGDLSVYWYQQSLDQGLQFLIQYYNGEERAKGNILERFSAQQFPDLHSELNLSSLELGDSALYFCASSVARGGLYNEQFFGPGTRLTVL.

This chain links TRBV28 with TRBJ2-3; possible D gene TRBD1, 6 bases. There are 15 residues in the CDR3. Germline assignment: CDR1 MDHEN and CDR2 SYDVKM. Trimming took 5 bases from V and 3 from J, leaving 15 bases between them. The CDR3 here is CASSPPGQLTDTQYF. CDR3 nucleotide sequence: TGTGCCAGCAGTCCCCCGGGACAACTGACAGATACGCAGTATTTT.

The CDR3 DNA is TGTGCCCCACGGGAAAAGGCAGCGGTTCTCTGGTACGAGCAGTACTTC. This gives the protein CAPREKAAVLWYEQYF. The chain carries TRBV27 and TRBJ2-7, with D tentatively TRBD2 (5 bases). Per germline, CDR1 MNHEY and CDR2 SMNVEV (reference sequence). V was clipped by 11 bases and J by 4 bases, with 27 bases between them. This CDR3 spans 16 amino acids.

The chain joins TRBV27 to TRBJ1-5; 9 nucleotides match TRBD1. The CDR3 spans 14 residues. V lost 6 bases and J lost 3; bases outside the gene matches: 3. From germline, CDR1 is MNHEY and CDR2 SMNVEV (reference sequence). The CDR3 DNA reads TGTGCCAGCAGGGGACAGGGATTCAATCAGCCCCAGCATTTT. Its translation: CASRGQGFNQPQHF.

The chain links TRBV6-2 or TRBV6-3 to TRBJ2-3; tentatively, D is TRBD2 (6 bases). CDR1 and CDR2 from the germline V gene are MNHEY and SVGEGT. Trimming shortened V by 0 bases and J by 0 bases, and 13 bases separated the two germline ends. CDR3 length: 17 residues. CDR3 sequence reads: CASSYSSPGVSTDTQYF. CDR3 nucleotides: TGTGCCAGCAGTTACTCGAGCCCGGGGGTTAGCACAGATACGCAGTATTTT.

The chain has TRBV10-3 and TRBJ2-2, with no clear D. The CDR3 has 16 residues. Trimming pared 0 bases from V and 1 base from J, leaving 9 bases between. Germline V gives CDR1 ENHRY, CDR2 SYGVKD. This CDR3 is CAISESRLGNTGELFF. The CDR3 bases are TGTGCCATCAGTGAGTCGAGGCTAGGGAACACCGGGGAGCTGTTTTTT.

The CDR3 coding sequence is TGTGCCAGCAGCCAATACCCTCAGGGGCCGTACGAGCAGTACTTC. Residues: CASSQYPQGPYEQYF. The chain carries TRBV3-1 (or the pseudogene TRBV3-2) and TRBJ2-7; D perhaps matches TRBD1 (6 bases). CDR3 length: 15 residues. V dropped 2 bases and J dropped 4 bases, with 15 bases sitting between them. Germline-derived CDR1 and CDR2 are LGHDT and YNNKEL (reference sequence).

The V gene is TRBV7-2, the J gene TRBJ2-4, with 8 bases lining up with TRBD1. The CDR3 has 17 residues. V lost 5 bases, J lost 0 bases, and 9 bases stayed unmatched. Germline V gene data show CDR1 as SGHTA and CDR2 as FQGNSA. This CDR3 is CASSPRGTGIAKNIQYF. The CDR3 coding sequence is TGTGCCAGCAGCCCGAGAGGGACAGGAATAGCCAAAAACATTCAGTACTTC.

The CDR3 nucleotides are TGTGCCACCAGCAGAGAATCAATGACCGGGGAGCTGTTTTTT. Translating it yields CATSRESMTGELFF. The J gene is TRBJ2-2, the V gene TRBV15, with D uncertain. The CDR3 has 14 residues. Germline V lookup: CDR1 LNHNV, CDR2 YYDKDF (reference sequence). The ends were cut back, 0 bases at V and 5 bases at J, with 7 bases in the middle.

A single count supports this clone. The chain joins TRBV5-1 to TRBJ1-4; D is possibly TRBD1 (6 bases). V was clipped by 6 bases and J by 3 bases, with 18 bases between them. There are 16 residues in the CDR3. CDR1 is SGHRS, CDR2 YFSETQ, per germline. The CDR3 region has the DNA TGCGCCAGCACCCCAACCCCCAGGGGAGCTAATGAAAAACTGTTTTTT. It specifies CASTPTPRGANEKLFF.

The rearrangement joins TRBV12-3 or TRBV12-4 to TRBJ2-1; tentative D call: TRBD2 (6 bases). The CDR3 runs to 11 residues. V was trimmed by 8 bases and J by 10 bases, leaving 12 bases between them. The CDR3 nucleotides read TGTGCCAGCCGCCGGGAGAGAGAGCAGTTCTTC. Translation: CASRREREQFF.

The chain combines TRBV11-2 with TRBJ1-6, with 7 bases fitting TRBD1. Per the germline V gene, CDR1 is SGHAT and CDR2 is FQNNGV. This CDR3 has 15 amino acids. V was pared by 3 bases and J by 2 bases, with 1 base of the junction left unmatched. CDR3 amino acids: CASSLGTAYNSPLHF. In DNA form, the CDR3 reads TGTGCCAGCAGCTTGGGGACAGCCTATAATTCACCCCTCCACTTT.

Written as DNA, the CDR3 is TGTGCCAGCAGTTTTTGGAGACCGTACGAGCAGTACTTC. Residues: CASSFWRPYEQYF. V usage is TRBV12-3 or TRBV12-4 and J usage is TRBJ2-7; D gene uncertain. The length of the CDR3 is 13 residues. V dropped 3 bases and J dropped 4 bases, with 10 bases sitting between them.

The rearrangement uses TRBV5-4 and TRBJ2-5; D might be TRBD1 (5 bases). V was pared by 2 bases and J by 2 bases, with 10 bases between. CDR1 and CDR2 from the germline V gene are SGHNT and YYREEE (reference sequence). The CDR3 runs to 14 residues. Here the CDR3 reads CASSLPDRQETQYF. The CDR3 DNA reads as TGTGCCAGCAGCTTACCAGACAGACAAGAGACCCAGTACTTC.

The count of this clone is one. The CDR3 loop is CASSPSSGLSDTQYF. CDR3 nucleotides: TGTGCCAGCAGTCCCTCTAGCGGGCTTTCCGATACGCAGTATTTT. The chain employs TRBV5-4 and TRBJ2-3; TRBD2 matches 8 bases. Losses at the gene ends were 5 bases for V and 6 bases for J; bases not matched to a gene: 11. This CDR3 is built from 15 residues. CDR1 is SGHNT and CDR2 is YYREEE in the germline V gene (reference sequence).

The CDR3 DNA sequence: TGTGCCAGCAGCGTAGGAGGACAGGGAGGTAACTATGGCTACACCTTC. Amino acid sequence: CASSVGGQGGNYGYTF. The V gene is TRBV9, the J gene TRBJ1-2; TRBD1 matches at 8 bases. Trimming took 0 bases from V and 1 from J; bases not matched to a gene: 5. CDR1 and CDR2 (germline): SGDLS, YYNGEE. The CDR3 loop spans 16 amino acids.

This chain joins TRBV15 and TRBJ2-7, with D uncertain. The CDR3 covers 13 residues. Germline CDR1 is LNHNV and CDR2 is YYDKDF (reference sequence). Trimming took 0 bases from V and 4 from J, leaving 7 bases between them. CDR3 in DNA: TGTGCCACCAGCAGAGATCCACAGTACGAGCAGTACTTC. Residues: CATSRDPQYEQYF.